The clone carrying this T cell receptor beta chain has only a few counts. Its antigen is undetermined. The time point was: late sampling 161 to 241 days after vaccination in a few convalescent patients. Specified treatment: roughly 10-day PBMC culture with coronavirus spike peptide pools or control peptides (ViraFEST assay). At days 3 and 7, half the medium was exchanged for fresh IL-2 medium. This sample stems from a study of vaccination and CD4 T cells after COVID-19. Study-wide context: For each participant, vaccination comprised two doses of either the BNT162b2 or the mRNA-1273 vaccine.

V was clipped by 2 bases and J by 4 bases; unmatched bases: 1. The CDR3 runs 14 residues. Looked up from germline, CDR1 is MNHEY and CDR2 is SVGAGI. Oncomine TCR Beta short-read sequencing was applied to DNA from cultured CD4+ T cells. TCRdb passed the PCR reads through MiXCR, listing each CDR3 protein once. The table lists tens of thousands of distinct CDR3 sequences, around 28% of them singletons, with less than 9% in the top ten. The V gene is TRBV6-5, the J gene TRBJ2-2; 7 bases are a match to TRBD2. This TCR was recovered from a human donor who had recovered from COVID-19. This material consisted of CD4+ T cells from blood, cultured in vitro, taken about 7 months after SARS-CoV-2 vaccination. The CDR3 reads CASSYERGTGELFF. The CDR3 DNA reads as TGTGCCAGCAGTTACGAGCGGGGCACCGGGGAGCTGTTTTTT.